The rows below give T cell receptor beta chains drawn from one sample of a study of blood T cell repertoires in COVID-19. Assay used: immunoSEQ multiplex PCR; TCRdb lists only in-frame clones, some missing. The repertoire includes more than 200,000 clones, less than 90% of them detected once, and 1.5% to 2% sits in the top ten. Sequenced material: peripheral blood. The origin of the receptors is a man in his 70s with acute or convalescent COVID-19. CDR3s include the opening cysteine and the closing phenylalanine or tryptophan. Each record gives: J gene, V gene, D gene, CDR3 protein. D genes are given only for firm matches.

J gene: TRBJ1-5
V gene: TRBV6-5
D gene: .
CDR3 protein: CASSPNNQPQHF

J gene: TRBJ2-5
V gene: TRBV29-1
D gene: TRBD2
CDR3 protein: CSALGTSGSQETQYF

J gene: TRBJ2-6
V gene: TRBV30
D gene: .
CDR3 protein: CAWRPGGSGANVLTF

J gene: TRBJ2-3
V gene: TRBV7-6
D gene: TRBD2
CDR3 protein: CASSRSGLAGDTQYF

J gene: TRBJ2-2
V gene: TRBV29-1
D gene: TRBD1
CDR3 protein: CSVGTGTGGSLNTGELFF

J gene: TRBJ2-5
V gene: TRBV28
D gene: .
CDR3 protein: CASSSLSETQYF

J gene: TRBJ2-3
V gene: TRBV14
D gene: TRBD2
CDR3 protein: CASSQVTGRHSGDTQYF

J gene: TRBJ2-7
V gene: TRBV5-1
D gene: .
CDR3 protein: CASSDKRFTYEQYF

J gene: TRBJ1-3
V gene: TRBV7-9
D gene: TRBD1
CDR3 protein: CAISGQGVDTIYF

J gene: TRBJ2-7
V gene: TRBV3-1/TRBV3-2
D gene: TRBD2
CDR3 protein: CASSQGNSGTYEQYF

J gene: TRBJ1-1
V gene: TRBV12-3/TRBV12-4
D gene: .
CDR3 protein: CASSLGRNTEAFF

J gene: TRBJ2-3
V gene: TRBV7-3
D gene: TRBD2
CDR3 protein: CASSSGLAGRTDTQYF

J gene: TRBJ2-1
V gene: TRBV24-1
D gene: TRBD2
CDR3 protein: CATSDRRTSRWFF

J gene: TRBJ1-2
V gene: TRBV20-1
D gene: .
CDR3 protein: CSALGSYGYTF

J gene: TRBJ2-3
V gene: TRBV19
D gene: .
CDR3 protein: CASSTSSYRATDTQYF

J gene: TRBJ1-2
V gene: TRBV27
D gene: TRBD1
CDR3 protein: CASSLTGRGQNGYTF

J gene: TRBJ2-5
V gene: TRBV18
D gene: .
CDR3 protein: CASSPGIGGRETQYF

J gene: TRBJ2-1
V gene: TRBV5-1
D gene: TRBD1
CDR3 protein: CASSLRTGVNSYNEQFF

J gene: TRBJ1-5
V gene: TRBV30
D gene: TRBD1
CDR3 protein: CAWKDRGTSNQPQHF

J gene: TRBJ1-1
V gene: TRBV5-1
D gene: .
CDR3 protein: CASSLSENTEAFF

J gene: TRBJ2-2
V gene: TRBV12-3/TRBV12-4
D gene: .
CDR3 protein: CASGPLRAGELFF

J gene: TRBJ2-7
V gene: TRBV7-3
D gene: .
CDR3 protein: CASSPAGRWVYEQYF

J gene: TRBJ2-7
V gene: TRBV3-1/TRBV3-2
D gene: TRBD1
CDR3 protein: CASSLRRQGTPNSYEQYF

J gene: TRBJ2-1
V gene: TRBV7-2
D gene: TRBD2
CDR3 protein: CASSDPGLAGIQFF

J gene: TRBJ2-6
V gene: TRBV19
D gene: .
CDR3 protein: CASSILQGNSAGANVLTF

J gene: TRBJ1-6
V gene: TRBV12-3/TRBV12-4
D gene: .
CDR3 protein: CASSPTGESLHF

J gene: TRBJ1-2
V gene: TRBV6-1
D gene: TRBD1
CDR3 protein: CASSEGRAGGYGYTF

J gene: TRBJ2-3
V gene: TRBV2
D gene: .
CDR3 protein: CASSEGRADTQYF

J gene: TRBJ1-5
V gene: TRBV9
D gene: TRBD1
CDR3 protein: CASSQTGGRNQPQHF

J gene: TRBJ2-5
V gene: TRBV7-8
D gene: .
CDR3 protein: CASSLFRGGDYQETQYF

J gene: TRBJ2-5
V gene: TRBV27
D gene: .
CDR3 protein: CASSFAGASETQYF

J gene: TRBJ2-7
V gene: TRBV3-1/TRBV3-2
D gene: .
CDR3 protein: CASSQTNEQYF

J gene: TRBJ2-3
V gene: TRBV6-5
D gene: TRBD2
CDR3 protein: CASSQESGLLNTQYF

J gene: TRBJ1-1
V gene: TRBV4-1
D gene: .
CDR3 protein: CASSQVGILQGEAFF

J gene: TRBJ1-1
V gene: TRBV19
D gene: TRBD1
CDR3 protein: CASSPTGMNTEAFF

J gene: TRBJ2-7
V gene: TRBV19
D gene: .
CDR3 protein: CASSTAYEQYF

J gene: TRBJ1-2
V gene: TRBV25-1
D gene: .
CDR3 protein: CASSRDTSAYGYTF

J gene: TRBJ2-1
V gene: TRBV7-2
D gene: TRBD2
CDR3 protein: CASSLRWASGRDEQFF

J gene: TRBJ2-7
V gene: TRBV27
D gene: .
CDR3 protein: CASSGRGPLYEQYF

J gene: TRBJ2-5
V gene: TRBV2
D gene: .
CDR3 protein: CASTLGTGSQETQYF

J gene: TRBJ1-1
V gene: TRBV7-9
D gene: .
CDR3 protein: CASSLQGLTEAFF

J gene: TRBJ1-4
V gene: TRBV5-4
D gene: .
CDR3 protein: CASSFTGTNEKLFF

J gene: TRBJ1-1
V gene: TRBV3-1/TRBV3-2
D gene: .
CDR3 protein: CASSQIDTEAFF

J gene: TRBJ2-4
V gene: TRBV5-4
D gene: .
CDR3 protein: CASSLYTGDPPKNIQYF

J gene: TRBJ1-2
V gene: TRBV28
D gene: TRBD1
CDR3 protein: CASSWDRGQVGGYTF

J gene: TRBJ1-5
V gene: TRBV7-2
D gene: .
CDR3 protein: CASSATGSGQPQHF

J gene: TRBJ2-2
V gene: TRBV2
D gene: TRBD1
CDR3 protein: CASSPTGYFSVTGELFF

J gene: TRBJ1-5
V gene: TRBV7-2
D gene: .
CDR3 protein: CASSPGGISNQPQHF

J gene: TRBJ2-3
V gene: TRBV9
D gene: TRBD1
CDR3 protein: CASSARDRGTDTQYF

J gene: TRBJ1-1
V gene: TRBV7-3
D gene: TRBD1
CDR3 protein: CASSRTGGEYTEAFF

J gene: TRBJ2-3
V gene: TRBV9
D gene: TRBD1
CDR3 protein: CASSAWTGNTDTQYF

J gene: TRBJ1-1
V gene: TRBV24-1
D gene: TRBD1
CDR3 protein: CATSAGTGAEAFF

J gene: TRBJ2-5
V gene: TRBV15
D gene: TRBD2
CDR3 protein: CATSRAVSSGQETQYF

J gene: TRBJ2-7
V gene: TRBV20-1
D gene: TRBD1
CDR3 protein: CSASQTGVTGNEQYF

J gene: TRBJ2-7
V gene: TRBV6-1
D gene: TRBD1
CDR3 protein: CASSEYGQGAARPYEQYF

J gene: TRBJ2-1
V gene: TRBV4-1
D gene: TRBD2
CDR3 protein: CASSLVAGGSYNEQFF

J gene: TRBJ2-2
V gene: TRBV11-2
D gene: .
CDR3 protein: CASTNTGRTGELFF